This is a list of T cell receptor beta chains from one sample in a study of shared clonotypes between healthy human individuals. TCRdb's copy holds only in-frame clones and misses some; the assay was immunoSEQ multiplex PCR. The sample records 650,000 to 700,000 clones, roughly 91% being singletons. What was sequenced was memory CD8+ T cells from PBMCs. The receptors derive from a man in his late teens or twenties in good health. Some clones in this sample may be carry-over from other donors' samples. Both conserved end residues are part of each CDR3. A D gene is named only where the DNA matches it firmly. Clone size is not always given. Where it is, it says once, few, many or a class for expanded clones.

V gene	J gene	clone size	D gene	CDR3 length	CDR3 DNA	CDR3 protein
TRBV4-3	TRBJ2-7	NA	TRBD2	16	TGCGCCAGCAGCCAAGGCGGGAGGGCCGATACGTACGAGCAGTACTTC	CASSQGGRADTYEQYF
TRBV7-3	TRBJ2-1	many	NA	12	TGTGCCAGCAGCCTCGGGAACAATGAGCAGTTCTTC	CASSLGNNEQFF
TRBV28	TRBJ2-7	NA	TRBD1	14	TGTGCCAGCAGTTTTACAGGGGGAGGAGGCGAGCAGTACTTC	CASSFTGGGGEQYF
TRBV28	TRBJ2-7	NA	TRBD1	13	TGTGCCAGCGGGGGACAGGCCGTTCACGAGCAGTACTTC	CASGGQAVHEQYF
TRBV19	TRBJ2-1	NA	NA	17	TGTGCCAGTAGTAATCCCATGGGCGGGCCCTATTACAATGAGCAGTTCTTC	CASSNPMGGPYYNEQFF
TRBV19	TRBJ2-2	NA	TRBD1	17	TGTGCCAGTAGTTCCGTTCGACAGGGTGAACGTTCGGGGGAGCTGTTTTTT	CASSSVRQGERSGELFF
TRBV5-8	TRBJ1-5	NA	NA	16	TGTGCCAGCAGCCAATACAGAGAATATAGCAATCAGCCCCAGCATTTT	CASSQYREYSNQPQHF
TRBV7-9	TRBJ2-1	NA	TRBD2	15	TGTGCCAGCAGCTCAAGACTAGCGGCCCACAATGAGCAGTTCTTC	CASSSRLAAHNEQFF
TRBV28	TRBJ1-5	NA	NA	12	TGTGCCAGCAGTTTTATCGGTCAGCCCCAGCATTTT	CASSFIGQPQHF
TRBV7-8	TRBJ2-7	NA	NA	15	TGTGCCAGCAGCGCCACGGACGGGTCCTCCTACGAGCAGTACTTC	CASSATDGSSYEQYF
TRBV28	TRBJ2-5	NA	TRBD2	16	TGTGCCAGCAGTATTGGACTAGCGGGTGGAGGGGAGACCCAGTACTTC	CASSIGLAGGGETQYF
TRBV7-9	TRBJ2-7	NA	TRBD1	14	TGTGCCAGCAGCGGGGATAGGGACAGCTACGAGCAGTACTTC	CASSGDRDSYEQYF
TRBV9	TRBJ2-1	NA	NA	14	TGTGCCAGCAGCGTAGCTGGGTCGGCGGGGTGGAAGTTCTTC	CASSVAGSAGWKFF
TRBV11-2	TRBJ1-1	NA	TRBD1	14	TGTGCCAGCAGCATGACAGGGGGCTACGCAGAAGCTTTCTTT	CASSMTGGYAEAFF
TRBV18	TRBJ2-5	NA	NA	14	TGTGCCAGCTCACCAGATCTTTTTTGGGAGACCCAGTACTTC	CASSPDLFWETQYF
TRBV27	TRBJ2-7	NA	TRBD2	14	TGTGCCAGCAGTTGGACTAGCGGGAACTACGAGCAGTACTTC	CASSWTSGNYEQYF
TRBV9	TRBJ2-3	NA	TRBD2	16	TGTGCCAGCAGCGCCTCAACTAGCGGGAGGTCAGATACGCAGTATTTT	CASSASTSGRSDTQYF
TRBV7-9	TRBJ2-7	NA	NA	12	TGTGCCAGCAGCTCCCCGGACTACGAGCAGTACTTC	CASSSPDYEQYF
TRBV11-2	TRBJ2-7	NA	NA	14	TGTGCCAGCAGCTTAGACTTAGTCCTCCGCGAGCAGTACTTC	CASSLDLVLREQYF
TRBV7-6	TRBJ2-2	NA	NA	13	TGTGCCAGCAGCTTACCCTACACCGGGGAGCTGTTTTTT	CASSLPYTGELFF
TRBV4-1	TRBJ2-7	few	NA	11	TGCGCCAGCAGCCATGGGGGCGAGCAGTACTTC	CASSHGGEQYF
TRBV5-4	TRBJ2-1	NA	NA	12	TGTACCTATAACCAGGCCTACAATGAGCAGTTCTTC	CTYNQAYNEQFF
TRBV2	TRBJ2-1	NA	NA	14	TGTGCCAGAGGGGGAGGGCAGGGCGGTAGTGAGCAGTTCTTC	CARGGGQGGSEQFF
TRBV19	TRBJ2-7	NA	TRBD1	14	TGTGCCAGTAGTACCTGGGACAGATCCTACGAGCAGTACTTC	CASSTWDRSYEQYF
TRBV4-3	TRBJ2-1	NA	NA	16	TGCGCCAGCAGCCAAGATGGCACGCCGATGGAAAATGAGCAGTTCTTC	CASSQDGTPMENEQFF
TRBV5-1	TRBJ2-7	NA	NA	14	TGCGCCAGCAAGAACGGGGGCGTAAGCTACGAGCAGTACTTC	CASKNGGVSYEQYF
TRBV4-3	TRBJ2-1	NA	NA	17	TGCGCCAGCAGCCAAGATGGAGCTAGCAGCTCCTACAATGAGCAGTTCTTC	CASSQDGASSSYNEQFF
TRBV27	TRBJ2-6	NA	NA	16	TGTGCCAGCAGTTTAGTAGGGGTTTCTGGGGCCAACGTCCTGACTTTC	CASSLVGVSGANVLTF
TRBV7-8	TRBJ1-3	NA	NA	15	TGTGCCAGCAGCTTAGAGGAGAGCCCTGGAAACACCATATATTTT	CASSLEESPGNTIYF
TRBV14	TRBJ1-2	once	NA	15	TGTGCCAGCAGCCAAGATTGGGGAACCAGGGATGGCTACACCTTC	CASSQDWGTRDGYTF
TRBV9	TRBJ2-3	NA	NA	15	TGTGCCAGCAGCGTAGAGCCAGGGGAGTTTGATACGCAGTATTTT	CASSVEPGEFDTQYF
TRBV28	TRBJ1-4	NA	NA	12	TGTGCCAGCAGTTTATCAGGCCCAGGGCTGTTTTTT	CASSLSGPGLFF
TRBV18	TRBJ2-1	NA	NA	13	TGTGCCAGCTCAGGACTTGGGGTGGATGAGCAGTTCTTC	CASSGLGVDEQFF
TRBV10-1	TRBJ2-3	NA	TRBD1	14	TGCGCCAGCACCCCGGACAGGGAGCGAGATACGCAGTATTTT	CASTPDRERDTQYF
TRBV28	TRBJ2-2	NA	NA	16	TGTGCCAGCAGTTTATCGCCCAGGGCGGTCACCGGGGAGCTGTTTTTT	CASSLSPRAVTGELFF